This T cell receptor (beta chain) is drawn from a study of T-cell memory formation after mild COVID-19. A few counts support this clonotype. As yet, its antigen is unknown. Germline V gene data show CDR1 as LGHDT and CDR2 as YNNKEL (reference sequence). V was clipped by 2 bases and J by 4 bases, with 13 bases between them. This CDR3 has 15 residues. Study observations and caveats: Researchers report contracting CD4+ clones mostly in CM and EM, with CD8+ clones in EMRA.

Libraries for TCRalpha and TCRbeta carried sample barcodes and unique molecular identifiers via 5'RACE. One entry per CDR3 protein, called by TCRdb with MiXCR from the 5' RACE reads. The sample has roughly 510,000 distinct CDR3 sequences, 15% to 20% seen once. The rearrangement uses TRBV3-1 and TRBJ2-3; D may be TRBD1 (6 bases). Sequenced sample: PBMCs or a T cell subset sorted from them (not recorded which). The receptor's source is an adult woman who had mild COVID-19 (a few samples of this study predate the infection). Cell type and time point are not known. CDR3 sequence (DNA): TGTGCCAGCAGCCAACGTCTCAGGGGACCAGATACGCAGTATTTT. Protein sequence: CASSQRLRGPDTQYF.